These 9 T cell receptor beta chains share one sample of origin, sequenced in a study of blood T cell repertoires in COVID-19. This table comes from immunoSEQ multiplex PCR, and its TCRdb copy is limited to in-frame clones, with some not included. The sample carries about 300,000 clones, about nine tenths recorded once. Source material: peripheral blood. Source of these receptors: a woman between 25 and 40 years old who had recovered from COVID-19.

This rearrangement joins TRBV4-1 to TRBJ1-2; a weak D match, TRBD1 (5 bases). Germline V CDR1 and CDR2: MGHRA, YSYEKL. The CDR3 is 16 amino acids. V was pared by 1 base and J by 8 bases, with 20 bases between. DNA of the CDR3: TGCGCCAGCAGCCAAGTGGCCCGCACAGGCCGACGGGGCTACACCTTC. As protein: CASSQVARTGRRGYTF.

The sample holds a few counts of this clone. The V and J genes are TRBV5-1 and TRBJ2-7; 11 bases align to TRBD2. The CDR3 is 14 amino acids. Germline CDR1 SGHRS, CDR2 YFSETQ. The trim removed 2 bases at V and 4 bases at J, leaving 2 bases unmatched. CDR3 in DNA: TGCGCCAGCAGCTTTACTAGCGGGGGTTACGAGCAGTACTTC. Encoded protein: CASSFTSGGYEQYF.

This clone appeared a single time. Other nucleotide sequences in the sample specify the same CDR3. The rearrangement uses TRBV5-1 and TRBJ2-1; the D gene is possibly TRBD2 (5 bases). The CDR3 has 12 residues. With 0 bases removed from V and 7 bases from J, the gap between germline ends came to 5 bases. Germline V gene lookup returns CDR1 SGHRS and CDR2 YFSETQ. The CDR3 loop reads CASSLGGNEQFF. CDR3 bases: TGCGCCAGCAGCTTGGGCGGGAATGAGCAGTTCTTC.

This chain links TRBV28 with TRBJ1-2; 8 nucleotides match TRBD1. V shed 8 bases and J 8 bases; nucleotides not matched to a gene: 7. This CDR3 comprises 12 residues. Germline V gives CDR1 MDHEN, CDR2 SYDVKM. In DNA, the CDR3 is TGTGCCAGCGACGGACAGGGTTACGGCTACACCTTC. This encodes CASDGQGYGYTF.

In its sample, this clone was seen a few times. The rearrangement links TRBV7-8 to TRBJ1-1; TRBD1 is a possible D gene (6 bases). Germline V gives CDR1 SGHVS, CDR2 FQNEAQ. V lost 3 bases and J 5 bases, leaving 16 bases between the germline ends. There are 15 residues in the CDR3. In DNA, the CDR3 is TGTGCCAGCAGCTTTTCGGCGGGGGCCAGGACTGAAGCTTTCTTT. It encodes CASSFSAGARTEAFF.

CDR3 protein: CASSPRGVSKNIQYF. The CDR3 DNA sequence: TGTGCCAGCAGCCCCCGGGGAGTATCCAAAAACATTCAGTACTTC. This sequence joins TRBV5-5 and TRBJ2-4; tentatively, D is TRBD2 (5 bases). The CDR3 extends over 15 amino acids. CDR1 and CDR2 (germline): SGHKS, YYEKEE (reference sequence). Trimming removed 4 bases from V and 2 bases from J, with 13 bases in between.

V usage is TRBV5-6 and J usage is TRBJ2-7, with a tentative D call TRBD1 (6 bases). Trimming left V 4 bases short and J 3 bases short, with 17 bases between. The CDR3 runs to 15 residues. Germline V gene lookup returns CDR1 SGHDT and CDR2 YYEEEE. The CDR3 DNA is TGTGCCAGCAGCCATCAGGGGACCAGGATCTACGAGCAGTACTTC. It yields the protein CASSHQGTRIYEQYF.

The chain joins TRBV2 to TRBJ1-2; the D gene is possibly TRBD1 (6 bases). CDR3 length: 13 residues. Germline-derived CDR1 and CDR2 are SNHLY and FYNNEI. V was pared by 7 bases and J by 8 bases, with 17 bases between. CDR3 in amino acids: CASNPWAGEGYTF. CDR3 DNA sequence: TGTGCCAGCAATCCTTGGGCAGGGGAAGGCTACACCTTC.

This chain links TRBV6-6 with TRBJ2-3, with TRBD1 identical over 9 bases. Germline V gene data show CDR1 as MNHNY and CDR2 as SVGAGI (reference sequence). The length of the CDR3 is 15 residues. Trimming took 6 bases from V and 4 from J; bases not matched to a gene: 8. CDR3 sequence (DNA): TGTGCCAGCAGCGATACGGGACAGGGTTCAGATACGCAGTATTTT. Translation: CASSDTGQGSDTQYF.